One sample yielded the 9 T cell receptor beta chains listed below, sequenced in a study of patients and donors after allogeneic stem cell transplantation. One entry per CDR3 protein, called by TCRdb with MiXCR from the RT-PCR reads. The sample lists around 200,000 distinct CDR3 sequences; around two fifths were seen once. Sequenced material: blood, either unsorted or a sorted T cell fraction (not recorded which). The origin of the receptors is a human donor who was either an allogeneic HSCT recipient or a stem cell or donor lymphocyte infusion donor (not recorded which). It is not recorded whose cells these are; they may come from a transplant donor.

The CDR3 sequence is CASSSYTGGPSDEQFF. The DNA for the CDR3 is TGTGCCAGCAGTTCCTATACGGGGGGGCCCTCCGATGAGCAGTTCTTC. V usage is TRBV12-3 or TRBV12-4 and J usage is TRBJ2-1, with 8 bases aligning to TRBD2. Trimming cost V 4 bases and J 8 bases; bases outside gene matches: 13. This CDR3 region has 16 residues.

This clonotype was counted between two and nine times. The V and J genes are TRBV6-2 or TRBV6-3 and TRBJ2-1, with D uncertain. CDR3 size: 11 residues. The ends were cut back, 7 bases at V and 4 bases at J, with 5 bases in the middle. The germline gives CDR1 MNHEY, CDR2 SVGEGT. DNA of the CDR3: TGTGCCAGCAAACGTTACAATGAGCAGTTCTTC. This codes for CASKRYNEQFF.

This clonotype was observed a handful of times. The gene calls are TRBV6-5 and TRBJ1-5, with D possibly being TRBD1 (5 bases). Trimming took off 5 bases at V and 7 bases at J, with 12 bases between the two ends. The CDR3 has 13 residues. In germline, CDR1 is MNHEY, CDR2 SVGAGI. CDR3 coding DNA: TGTGCCAGCAGTAGCAGGGAGCGGCAGCCCCAGCATTTT. Translating gives CASSSRERQPQHF.

This clonotype came up a few times. The V and J genes are TRBV7-2 and TRBJ2-5; D is unresolved. With 1 base removed from V and 2 bases from J, the gap between germline ends came to 14 bases. This CDR3 is built from 16 residues. CDR1 and CDR2 (germline): SGHTA, FQGNSA. For the CDR3, the DNA is TGTGCCAGCAGCTTAGTTATCAGTGGGTTTCAAGAGACCCAGTACTTC. This translates into CASSLVISGFQETQYF.

This clonotype was counted a few times. This sequence joins TRBV7-9 and TRBJ1-1; D is possibly TRBD1 (5 bases). In germline, CDR1 is SEHNR, CDR2 FQNEAQ (reference sequence). V was pared by 4 bases and J by 1 base, with 10 bases between. CDR3 size: 14 residues. This CDR3 reads CASSSSDRNTEAFF. The CDR3 region has the DNA TGTGCCAGCAGCTCGTCAGACAGGAACACTGAAGCTTTCTTT.

Of note for this clonotype: The conserved closing phenylalanine or tryptophan is absent in this CDR3, likely reflecting a read error. The chain carries TRBV7-2 and TRBJ2-1; possibly TRBD2 for D (7 bases). There are 15 residues in the CDR3. CDR1 SGHTA and CDR2 FQGNSA come from the germline V gene. Trimming took 5 bases from V and 5 from J, leaving 16 bases between them. CDR3 DNA: TGTGCCAGCAGCCACATTCCGGGGGGCCACAATGAGCAGTTCTCC. Amino acids: CASSHIPGGHNEQFS.

The CDR3 sequence: CASRRGLSYNEQFF. Written as DNA, the CDR3 is TGTGCCAGCAGGCGGGGGCTCTCCTACAATGAGCAGTTCTTC. The chain recombines TRBV6-5 with TRBJ2-1; TRBD2 is a possible D gene (7 bases). This CDR3 is 14 amino acids long. Germline values: CDR1 MNHEY, CDR2 SVGAGI. V gave up 6 bases and J gave up 0 bases, with 9 bases separating them.

The table lists this clonotype with a few counts. The rearrangement uses TRBV7-2 and TRBJ1-3, with TRBD1 as a possible D gene (6 bases). This CDR3 is 15 amino acids long. The V and J ends lost 3 bases and 4 bases respectively, with 13 bases between them. Germline assignment: CDR1 SGHTA and CDR2 FQGNSA. CDR3: CASSFGTKKGNTIYF. DNA of the CDR3: TGTGCCAGCAGCTTCGGGACAAAGAAAGGAAACACCATATATTTT.

The chain couples TRBV25-1 to TRBJ2-3; no definite D call. The CDR3 contains 11 residues. Germline V gene data show CDR1 as MGHDK and CDR2 as SYGVNS. The germline V and J ends were trimmed by 4 bases and 4 bases, with 3 bases remaining between them. The CDR3 nucleotides are TGTGCCAGCAGTGGGGCAGATACGCAGTATTTT. This sequence encodes CASSGADTQYF.